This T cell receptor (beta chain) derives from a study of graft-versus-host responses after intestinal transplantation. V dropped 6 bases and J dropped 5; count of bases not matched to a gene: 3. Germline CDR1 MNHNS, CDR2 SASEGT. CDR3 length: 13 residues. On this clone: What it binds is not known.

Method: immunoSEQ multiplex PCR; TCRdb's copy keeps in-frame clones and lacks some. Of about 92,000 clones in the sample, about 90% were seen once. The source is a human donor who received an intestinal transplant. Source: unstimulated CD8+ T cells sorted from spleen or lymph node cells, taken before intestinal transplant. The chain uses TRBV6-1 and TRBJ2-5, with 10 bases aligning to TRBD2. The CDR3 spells CASRLAGEETQYF. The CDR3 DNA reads TGTGCCAGCAGGCTAGCGGGAGAGGAGACCCAGTACTTC.